One sample yielded the 27 T cell receptor beta chains listed below, sequenced in a study of TIL therapy for anti-PD-1-resistant metastatic lung cancer. Time point defined: pre-treatment sample, taken before nivolumab and TIL therapy. The tumor samples were excised metastases, mostly pleural nodules or supraclavicular lymph nodes. The libraries were made with immunoSEQ v3. The table came from immunoSEQ multiplex PCR; TCRdb's copy has only in-frame clones and leaves some out. The sample carries about 6,400 clones, less than 70% recorded once. Sequenced here: tumor tissue, sampled at baseline. Receptors were obtained from a person between 25 and 80 years old with non-small cell lung cancer.

This clone was detected only a few times. This chain links TRBV6-2 or TRBV6-3 with TRBJ2-2; D gene uncertain. From germline, CDR1 is MNHEY and CDR2 SVGEGT. This CDR3 has 13 amino acids. With 2 bases removed from V and 5 bases from J, the gap between germline ends came to 6 bases. This CDR3 reads CASSYAATGELFF. CDR3 nucleotides: TGTGCCAGCAGTTACGCGGCAACCGGGGAGCTGTTTTTT.

The J gene is TRBJ1-6, the V gene TRBV25-1, with TRBD1 matching 9 bases. The CDR3 runs to 13 residues. Germline V gene data show CDR1 as MGHDK and CDR2 as SYGVNS. Germline trimming cut 9 bases from V and 6 bases from J; bases unmatched to any gene: 3. CDR3 nucleotides: TGTGCCAGTGGGGGACAGGGTAATTCACCCCTCCACTTT. Encoded protein: CASGGQGNSPLHF.

V and J are TRBV28 and TRBJ2-7, with 7 positions matching TRBD1. The CDR3 spans 17 residues. Germline loops: CDR1 MDHEN, CDR2 SYDVKM. The ends lost 8 bases at V and 0 bases at J; junction bases unmatched: 16. As DNA, the CDR3 is TGTGCCAGCTCCCTTTTGGGGGACAGCCCCTACTCCTACGAGCAGTACTTC. It specifies CASSLLGDSPYSYEQYF.

V usage is TRBV20-1 and J usage is TRBJ1-5; no clear D gene. V dropped 3 bases and J dropped 0 bases, with 18 bases sitting between them. Germline lookup yields CDR1 DFQATT and CDR2 SNEGSKA (reference sequence). This CDR3 spans 17 amino acids. CDR3 bases: TGCAGTGCTAGTCAGGTCTACCCGCAGAATAGCAATCAGCCCCAGCATTTT. Translated: CSASQVYPQNSNQPQHF.

Note on this clone: Other DNA variants within this sample encode the same CDR3. The V call is TRBV7-9, the J call TRBJ2-3, with D tentatively TRBD2 (6 bases). CDR3 size: 16 residues. Trimming removed 0 bases from V and 3 bases from J, with 13 bases in between. The V gene's germline CDR1 is SEHNR and CDR2 FQNEAQ (reference sequence). The CDR3 sequence is CASSLALAGRTDTQYF. The DNA for the CDR3 is TGTGCCAGCAGCTTAGCGTTGGCAGGGAGGACAGATACGCAGTATTTT.

CDR3 protein: CASSLQGGDRYEQYF. The CDR3 DNA follows: TGTGCCAGCAGCCTCCAAGGCGGGGACAGGTACGAGCAGTACTTC. The chain joins TRBV7-2 to TRBJ2-7, with 8 bases that match TRBD1. Germline-derived CDR1 and CDR2 are SGHTA and FQGNSA. J was trimmed by 4 bases and V by 5 bases; bases with no gene match: 10. The CDR3 covers 15 residues.

V and J are TRBV19 and TRBJ1-6, with D maybe TRBD1 (6 bases). V was pared by 1 base and J by 9 bases, with 16 bases between. The germline gives CDR1 LNHDA, CDR2 SQIVND (reference sequence). There are 16 residues in the CDR3. CDR3 amino acids: CASSIGGGRPTSPLHF. CDR3 sequence (DNA): TGTGCCAGTAGTATAGGGGGGGGCCGACCGACTTCACCCCTCCACTTT.

This clone came up once. This chain joins TRBV6-6 and TRBJ2-2; D might be TRBD1 or TRBD2, each matching 5 bases. The V and J ends lost 5 bases and 2 bases respectively, with 18 bases between them. CDR1 MNHNY and CDR2 SVGAGI come from the germline V gene (reference sequence). The CDR3 runs 17 residues. The CDR3 sequence: CASSLWSSGPNTGELFF. CDR3 DNA sequence: TGTGCCAGCAGTCTTTGGTCTTCGGGACCTAACACCGGGGAGCTGTTTTTT.

The chain employs TRBV5-6 and TRBJ1-4; D is ambiguous. The germline V and J ends were trimmed by 4 bases and 8 bases, with 12 bases remaining between them. The germline V gene encodes CDR1 SGHDT and CDR2 YYEEEE. The CDR3 consists of 13 residues. CDR3 coding DNA: TGTGCCAGCAGCCTCCTGAGGAGGGAAAAACTGTTTTTT. It is translated as CASSLLRREKLFF.

This chain links TRBV7-9 with TRBJ2-2; D is possibly TRBD1 or TRBD2 (5 bases each). CDR1 and CDR2 from the germline V gene are SEHNR and FQNEAQ (reference sequence). Trimming pared 5 bases from V and 0 bases from J, leaving 13 bases between. The CDR3 extends over 16 amino acids. The DNA for the CDR3 is TGTGCCAGCAGCAGCGGACATTCCGCGAACACCGGGGAGCTGTTTTTT. It codes for CASSSGHSANTGELFF.

This clone has just a few counts. The CDR3 loop reads CASSLDGTVTGELFF. CDR3 DNA: TGCGCCAGCAGCTTGGACGGGACAGTCACCGGGGAGCTGTTTTTT. This chain links TRBV5-1 with TRBJ2-2; TRBD1 aligns across 7 bases. Trimming at V came to 0 bases and at J to 4 bases, leaving 3 bases not matched to a gene. This CDR3 has 15 residues. The germline V gene encodes CDR1 SGHRS and CDR2 YFSETQ.

The chain has TRBV5-1 and TRBJ1-3, with unresolved D. Trimming pared 10 bases from V and 0 bases from J, leaving 14 bases between. Per the germline V gene, CDR1 is SGHRS and CDR2 is YFSETQ. This CDR3 region has 14 residues. CDR3 loop: CASTPGGSGNTIYF. As DNA, the CDR3 is TGCGCCTCCACCCCTGGAGGCTCTGGAAACACCATATATTTT.

V usage is TRBV27 and J usage is TRBJ2-3; D gene ambiguous. Between the trimmed V and J ends, which lost 4 bases and 3 bases, there was a span of 11 bases. This CDR3 spans 14 amino acids. CDR1 and CDR2 from the germline V gene are MNHEY and SMNVEV (reference sequence). The CDR3 DNA follows: TGTGCCAGCAGTTACGGACGTGCTACAGATACGCAGTATTTT. The encoded protein is CASSYGRATDTQYF.

This rearrangement joins TRBV10-2 to TRBJ1-1, with 11 bases fitting TRBD1. The CDR3 extends over 14 amino acids. The junction had 3 bases not matched to a gene; V was cut back by 5 bases and J by 4 bases. From germline, CDR1 is WSHSY and CDR2 SAAADI. CDR3 nucleotide sequence: TGCGCCAGCAGTCCCGGGACAGGGGGCACTGAAGCTTTCTTT. Translating it yields CASSPGTGGTEAFF.

This clone was counted between two and nine times. The chain employs TRBV12-3 or TRBV12-4 and TRBJ2-7, with D possibly being TRBD1 or TRBD2 (5 bases each). The CDR3 loop spans 13 amino acids. Trimming removed 2 bases at V and 7 bases at J, with 12 bases between. The CDR3 DNA reads TGTGCCAGCAGTTTAAAGGGGCCGGGGGAGCAGTACTTC. Translating it yields CASSLKGPGEQYF.

Sample share makes this clone large. The V gene is TRBV4-3, the J gene TRBJ2-6; TRBD2 matches at 10 bases. The trim removed 4 bases at V and 6 bases at J, leaving 3 bases unmatched. This CDR3 has 15 residues. The germline V gene has CDR1 LGHNA and CDR2 YSLEER. The CDR3 sequence: CASSRLAGEANVLTF. The CDR3 nucleotides read TGCGCCAGCAGCCGCCTAGCGGGAGAGGCCAACGTCCTGACTTTC.

This clone was seen only once. V gene TRBV4-3 combines with J gene TRBJ2-7; the D gene is possibly TRBD2 (6 bases). The V end was cut by 0 bases, the J end by 5 bases, with 11 bases between. Germline V CDR1 and CDR2: LGHNA, YSLEER. This CDR3 is 14 amino acids long. The CDR3 reads CASSQDRGRDEQYF. CDR3 bases: TGCGCCAGCAGCCAAGATCGGGGGAGAGACGAGCAGTACTTC.

This clone has more than one count but fewer than ten. This sequence joins TRBV5-1 and TRBJ1-1; D possibly corresponds to TRBD1 (5 bases). Trimming stripped 5 bases from V and 3 bases from J, with 11 bases between. The CDR3 spans 13 residues. Germline V gene data show CDR1 as SGHRS and CDR2 as YFSETQ. CDR3 bases: TGCGCCAGCAGTTTTGGGGGTCACACTGAAGCTTTCTTT. This sequence encodes CASSFGGHTEAFF.

This sequence joins TRBV7-9 and TRBJ2-2; tentatively, D is TRBD1 or TRBD2 (5 bases each). CDR1 and CDR2 (germline): SEHNR, FQNEAQ (reference sequence). The CDR3 extends over 15 amino acids. The ends were cut back, 1 base at V and 4 bases at J, with 10 bases in the middle. This chain's CDR3 is CASSLGAGSTGELFF. As DNA, the CDR3 is TGTGCCAGCAGCTTAGGAGCAGGGAGCACCGGGGAGCTGTTTTTT.

This clone was seen once. The chain recombines TRBV7-9 with TRBJ2-7, with D hard to call. The CDR3 sequence is 14 residues long. The germline CDR1 and CDR2 sequences are SEHNR and FQNEAQ (reference sequence). V lost 1 base, J lost 1 base, and 8 bases lay in between. The CDR3 loop is CASSLGQASYEQYF. The CDR3 nucleotides are TGTGCCAGCAGCTTAGGCCAGGCGTCCTACGAGCAGTACTTC.

The sample holds a few counts of this clone. The genes are TRBV7-2 and TRBJ1-4; D is ambiguous. V was cut by 5 bases and J by 3 bases, with 13 bases left in between. Per the germline V gene, CDR1 is SGHTA and CDR2 is FQGNSA. The CDR3 extends over 15 amino acids. The CDR3: CASSPRTDSNEKLFF. In DNA, the CDR3 is TGTGCCAGCAGCCCCCGGACGGATTCTAATGAAAAACTGTTTTTT.

The rearrangement links TRBV7-6 to TRBJ2-1; D is possibly TRBD1 (5 bases). The ends were cut back, 5 bases at V and 4 bases at J, with 9 bases in the middle. CDR3 length: 13 residues. Per the germline V gene, CDR1 is SGHVS and CDR2 is FNYEAQ. CDR3: CASSTQGYNEQFF. Here the CDR3 DNA reads TGTGCCAGCAGCACGCAGGGTTACAATGAGCAGTTCTTC.

The V gene is TRBV24-1, the J gene TRBJ2-7; 7 nucleotides match TRBD1. This CDR3 is built from 13 residues. Germline V gene lookup returns CDR1 KGHDR and CDR2 SFDVKD. The junction had 3 bases not matched to a gene; V was cut back by 5 bases and J by 3 bases. The CDR3 DNA reads TGTGCCACCAGTGTACCAGGGGGCTACGAGCAGTACTTC. This encodes CATSVPGGYEQYF.

The chain links TRBV7-9 to TRBJ1-4; TRBD1 matches at 9 bases. The V gene end was trimmed by 2 bases and the J gene end by 8 bases; junction bases not matched to a gene: 9. Germline assignment: CDR1 SEHNR and CDR2 FQNEAQ (reference sequence). CDR3 length: 16 residues. The DNA of the CDR3 is TGTGCCAGCAGCTTAACGACGACAGGGGGGAGGGAAAAACTGTTTTTT. This translates into CASSLTTTGGREKLFF.

The rearrangement joins TRBV28 to TRBJ2-7; 16 bases match TRBD2. CDR1 and CDR2 (germline): MDHEN, SYDVKM. V gave up 5 bases and J gave up 0 bases; unmatched junction bases: 10. This CDR3 contains 19 residues. The CDR3 DNA reads TGTGCCAGCAGTGGACCGGGACTAGCGGGAGGGCGGGACTCCTACGAGCAGTACTTC. This codes for CASSGPGLAGGRDSYEQYF.

The genes are TRBV7-9 and TRBJ2-1; D is possibly TRBD1 or TRBD2 (6 bases each). Germline-derived CDR1 and CDR2 are SEHNR and FQNEAQ (reference sequence). This CDR3 is 14 amino acids long. Deletions cut 3 bases from V and 2 bases from J, with 8 bases between. CDR3 protein: CASSFGGAYNEQFF. The CDR3 bases are TGTGCCAGCAGCTTCGGGGGCGCCTACAATGAGCAGTTCTTC. The entire variable domain, with the rest obtained from reference TRBV7-9 and TRBJ2-1, is as follows: DTGVSQNPRHKITKRGQNVTFRCDPISEHNRLYWYRQTLGQGPEFLTYFQNEAQLEKSRLLSDRFSAERPKGSFSTLEIQRTEQGDSAMYLCASSFGGAYNEQFFGPGTRLTVL.

Here the CDR3 DNA reads TGTGCCAGCAGCGTAGGTGGCAGGGTCTCCAAAAACATTCAGTACTTC. Its protein is CASSVGGRVSKNIQYF. The V and J genes are TRBV9 and TRBJ2-4; tentatively, D is TRBD1 (5 bases). This CDR3 is 16 amino acids long. Germline V CDR1 and CDR2: SGDLS, YYNGEE. V lost 0 bases, J lost 2 bases, and 12 bases lay in between.